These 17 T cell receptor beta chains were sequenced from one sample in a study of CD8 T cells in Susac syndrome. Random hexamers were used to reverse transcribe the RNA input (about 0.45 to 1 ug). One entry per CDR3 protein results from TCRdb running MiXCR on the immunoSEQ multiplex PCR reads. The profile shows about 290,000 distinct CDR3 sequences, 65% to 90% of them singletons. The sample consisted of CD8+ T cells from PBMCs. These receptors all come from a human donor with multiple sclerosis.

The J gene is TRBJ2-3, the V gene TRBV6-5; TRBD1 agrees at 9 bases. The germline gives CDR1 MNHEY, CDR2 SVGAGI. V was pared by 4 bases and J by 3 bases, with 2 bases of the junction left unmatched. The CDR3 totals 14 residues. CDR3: CASSSGQGTDTQYF. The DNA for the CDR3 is TGTGCCAGCAGTTCAGGACAGGGGACAGATACGCAGTATTTT.

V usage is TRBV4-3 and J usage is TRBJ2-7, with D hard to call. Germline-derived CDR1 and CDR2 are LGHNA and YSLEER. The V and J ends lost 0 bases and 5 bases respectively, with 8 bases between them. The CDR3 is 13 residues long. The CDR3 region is CASSQERLNEQYF. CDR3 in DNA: TGCGCCAGCAGCCAAGAAAGGCTTAACGAGCAGTACTTC.

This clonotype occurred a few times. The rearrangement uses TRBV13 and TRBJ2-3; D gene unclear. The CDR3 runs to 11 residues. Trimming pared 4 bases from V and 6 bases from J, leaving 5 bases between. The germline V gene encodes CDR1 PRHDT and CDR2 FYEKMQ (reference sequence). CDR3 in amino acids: CASSSLDTQYF. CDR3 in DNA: TGTGCCAGCAGCTCGTTGGATACGCAGTATTTT.

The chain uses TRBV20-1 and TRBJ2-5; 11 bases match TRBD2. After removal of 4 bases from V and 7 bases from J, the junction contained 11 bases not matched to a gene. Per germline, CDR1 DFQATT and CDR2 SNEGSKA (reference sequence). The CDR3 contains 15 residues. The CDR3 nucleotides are TGCAGTGCTACCCCAAGTAGCGGGAGGGTTGGGACCCAGTACTTC. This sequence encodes CSATPSSGRVGTQYF.

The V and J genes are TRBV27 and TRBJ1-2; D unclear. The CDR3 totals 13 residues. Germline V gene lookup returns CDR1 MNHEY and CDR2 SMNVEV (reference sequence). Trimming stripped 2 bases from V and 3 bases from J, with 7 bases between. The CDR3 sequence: CASSLGSHYGYTF. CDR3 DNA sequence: TGTGCCAGCAGTTTAGGCAGTCACTATGGCTACACCTTC.

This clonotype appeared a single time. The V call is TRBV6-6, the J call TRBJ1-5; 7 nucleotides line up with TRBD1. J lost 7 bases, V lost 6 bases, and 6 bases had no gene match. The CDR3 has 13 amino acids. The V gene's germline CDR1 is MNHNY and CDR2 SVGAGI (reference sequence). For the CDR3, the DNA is TGTGCCAGCAGAAGACAGGGCGGGCAGCCCCAGCATTTT. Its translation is CASRRQGGQPQHF.

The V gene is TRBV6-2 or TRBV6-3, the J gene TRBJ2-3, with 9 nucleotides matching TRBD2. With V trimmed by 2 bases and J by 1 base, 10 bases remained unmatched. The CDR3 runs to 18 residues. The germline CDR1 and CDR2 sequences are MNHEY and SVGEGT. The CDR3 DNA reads TGTGCCAGCAGTTACCAAGTTAGCGGGAGCGCCCGCACAGATACGCAGTATTTT. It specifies CASSYQVSGSARTDTQYF.

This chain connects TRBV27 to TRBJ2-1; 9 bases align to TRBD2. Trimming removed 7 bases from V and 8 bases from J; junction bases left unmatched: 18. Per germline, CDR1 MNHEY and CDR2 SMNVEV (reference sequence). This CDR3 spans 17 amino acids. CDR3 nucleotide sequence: TGTGCCAGCACCTCACTTGGGGCTAGCGGGATTTCCGATGAGCAGTTCTTC. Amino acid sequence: CASTSLGASGISDEQFF.

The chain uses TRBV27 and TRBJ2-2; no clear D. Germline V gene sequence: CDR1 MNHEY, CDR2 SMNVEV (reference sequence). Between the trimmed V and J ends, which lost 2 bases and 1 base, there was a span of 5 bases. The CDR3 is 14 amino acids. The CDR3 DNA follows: TGTGCCAGCAGTTTAGTATGGAACACCGGGGAGCTGTTTTTT. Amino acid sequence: CASSLVWNTGELFF.

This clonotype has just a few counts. CDR3 coding DNA: TGCGCCAGCAGCTTGTCACTAGCGGGAGGGTACGAGCAGTACTTC. This gives the protein CASSLSLAGGYEQYF. The genes are TRBV5-1 and TRBJ2-7; 13 bases are a match to TRBD2. The germline V gene encodes CDR1 SGHRS and CDR2 YFSETQ. V lost 1 base, J lost 4 bases, and 2 bases stayed unmatched. The CDR3 covers 15 residues.

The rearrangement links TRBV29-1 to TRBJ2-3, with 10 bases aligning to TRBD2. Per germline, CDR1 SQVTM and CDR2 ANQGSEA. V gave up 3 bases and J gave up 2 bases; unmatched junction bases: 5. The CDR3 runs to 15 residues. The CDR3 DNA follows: TGCAGCGTTGAGGGCAGCGGGAGGGACACAGATACGCAGTATTTT. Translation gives CSVEGSGRDTDTQYF.

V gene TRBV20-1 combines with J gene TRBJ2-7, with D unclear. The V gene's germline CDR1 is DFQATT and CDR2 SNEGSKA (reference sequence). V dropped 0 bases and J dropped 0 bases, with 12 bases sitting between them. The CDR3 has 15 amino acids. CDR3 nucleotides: TGCAGTGCTAGAGATCGGGTCCCCGCCTCCTACGAGCAGTACTTC. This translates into CSARDRVPASYEQYF.

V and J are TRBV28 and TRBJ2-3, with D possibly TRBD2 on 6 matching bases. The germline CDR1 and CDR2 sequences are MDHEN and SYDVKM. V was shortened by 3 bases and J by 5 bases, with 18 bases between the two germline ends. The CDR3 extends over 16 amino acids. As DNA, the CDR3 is TGTGCCAGCAGTTTCTTACTAGCCTCGGCGGAAGATACGCAGTATTTT. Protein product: CASSFLLASAEDTQYF.

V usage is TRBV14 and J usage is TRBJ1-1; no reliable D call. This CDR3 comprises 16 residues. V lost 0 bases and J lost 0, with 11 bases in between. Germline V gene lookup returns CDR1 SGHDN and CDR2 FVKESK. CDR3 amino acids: CASSQDTTAMNTEAFF. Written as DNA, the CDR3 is TGTGCCAGCAGCCAAGACACAACAGCCATGAACACTGAAGCTTTCTTT.

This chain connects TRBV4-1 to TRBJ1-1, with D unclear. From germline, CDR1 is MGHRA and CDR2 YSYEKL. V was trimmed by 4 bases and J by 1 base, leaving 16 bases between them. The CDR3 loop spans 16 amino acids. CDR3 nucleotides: TGCGCCAGCAGCCCCTATCCGGTCGCAGGGAACACTGAAGCTTTCTTT. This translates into CASSPYPVAGNTEAFF.

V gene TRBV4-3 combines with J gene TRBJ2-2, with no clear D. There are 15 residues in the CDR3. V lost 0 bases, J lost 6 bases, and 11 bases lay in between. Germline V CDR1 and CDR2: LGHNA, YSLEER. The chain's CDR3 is CASSQDPSRSGELFF. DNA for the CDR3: TGCGCCAGCAGCCAAGATCCCTCTAGATCCGGGGAGCTGTTTTTT.

In DNA, the CDR3 is TGTGCCAGCACCACATTGGCGGGGGGGAATAATGAAAAACTGTTTTTT. Translation gives CASTTLAGGNNEKLFF. The rearrangement links TRBV28 to TRBJ1-4; possible D gene TRBD1, 5 bases. The CDR3 is made up of 16 amino acids. V lost 7 bases and J 4 bases, leaving 19 bases between the germline ends. Germline assignment: CDR1 MDHEN and CDR2 SYDVKM.